This T cell receptor (beta chain) was profiled in a study of blood T cell repertoires in COVID-19. Study in general: PBMCs, B-cell-depleted T cells, or T cells provided the cDNA or gDNA that made up the material.

V was clipped by 4 bases and J by 7 bases; unmatched bases: 5. This CDR3 has 15 residues. The germline V gene encodes CDR1 SGHTA and CDR2 FQGTGA. Authors' analysis steps: Estimates of nucleated cell counts were drawn from the amplification of reference gene primers. Using immunoSEQ multiplex PCR, the repertoire was profiled, and TCRdb retains in-frame clones only, with some absent. V and J calls and clone size follow that table, whereas D and trimming were derived from the DNA. The sample carries about 120,000 clones, less than 95% recorded once. The V gene is TRBV7-3, the J gene TRBJ2-1; 12 nucleotides line up with TRBD1. The source material was peripheral blood. The receptor was isolated from a human donor with active COVID-19. The donor label of this sample is uncertain. The CDR3 nucleotides are TGTGCCAGCAGCTCGGGACAGGGGGCCTGGAATGAGCAGTTCTTC. It codes for CASSSGQGAWNEQFF.